This entry describes one T cell receptor (beta chain). The target antigen is unknown. Some clones are missing from TCRdb's copy, which holds only in-frame ones; the method was immunoSEQ multiplex PCR. The sample consists of about 120,000 clones, more than 70% of them appearing once. This entry comes from a study of OX40 agonist ivuxolimab in advanced cancers. Study-level information: It was permissible to have had prior anti-PD-1, anti-PD-L1 or anti-CTLA-4 therapy, and about 40% had some. Three patients, one with hepatocellular carcinoma and two with cutaneous melanoma, achieved partial responses. Notes on the study in general: Average numbers of expanded clones were greater in CD8+ T cells than in CD4+.

This TCR came from an adult with an advanced solid tumor such as melanoma, head and neck, liver or kidney cancer. The sample here was CD4+ or CD8+ T cells sorted from blood, taken in a trial of the OX40 agonist ivuxolimab.

CDR3 sequence: CASSLEGQTPEGYTF. CDR3 nucleotides: TGCGCCAGCAGCTTGGAAGGACAGACCCCGGAAGGCTACACCTTC. The J gene is TRBJ1-2, the V gene TRBV5-1, with a possible D match to TRBD1 (6 bases). The CDR3 spans 15 residues. V lost 0 bases and J lost 8, with 17 bases in between. Germline CDR1 and CDR2: SGHRS and YFSETQ.